Included here is one TCR beta chain sequence, with context. CDR1 and CDR2 (germline): SGHDT, YYEEEE. Trimming cost V 4 bases and J 5 bases; bases outside gene matches: 6. This CDR3 has 14 residues. This specimen comes from a study of blood T cell repertoires in COVID-19. Turning to the study itself: Acute and convalescent COVID-19 samples came from the United States, Italy and Spain. Nucleic acid was either cDNA or gDNA, and it came from T cells, B-cell-depleted T cells, or PBMCs.

Assay used: immunoSEQ multiplex PCR; TCRdb lists only in-frame clones, some missing. The sample comprises 90,000 to 150,000 clones, 65% to 90% of which are singletons, and 12% rests with the top ten. Source material: peripheral blood. The chain combines TRBV5-6 with TRBJ1-1, with 9 bases matching TRBD1. The receptor's source is a human donor in a cohort sampled during active COVID-19. The CDR3 DNA reads as TGTGCCAGCAGCAGCTACAGGGGGCGAACTGAAGCTTTCTTT. Protein sequence: CASSSYRGRTEAFF.